This TCR beta chain was documented in a study of shared clonotypes between healthy human individuals. This clone has only one observation. Sorted-subset replicate PCR reactions contained roughly 210 ng DNA, corresponding to approximately 30,000 T cell genomes. The protocol was immunoSEQ multiplex PCR, while the TCRdb copy is restricted to in-frame clones and leaves out a portion. Altogether about 380,000 clones are present, 96% being singletons, with the ten largest covering approximately 0.3%. Germline loops: CDR1 GTSNPN, CDR2 SVGIG (reference sequence). Trimming stripped 1 base from V and 0 bases from J, with 7 bases between. The CDR3 consists of 14 residues. The CD8 memory fraction combined CD45RO+ cells with TemRA cells (CCR7-negative CD45RA+).

The sequenced sample was memory CD8+ T cells sorted from blood. Subset defined: CD45RO+ cells pooled with CCR7-negative TemRA cells. V usage is TRBV30 and J usage is TRBJ1-5; TRBD1 might be the D (5 bases). The source is a man aged 25 to 45 in good health. The DNA of the CDR3 is TGTGCCTGGAGTGGAGGGACTAGCAATCAGCCCCAGCATTTT. Encoded protein: CAWSGGTSNQPQHF. Full variable domain (rest looked up from reference TRBV30 and TRBJ1-5): SQTIHQWPATLVQPVGSPLSLECTVEGTSNPNLYWYRQAAGRGLQLLFYSVGIGQISSEVPQNLSASRPQDRQFILSSKKLLLSDSGFYLCAWSGGTSNQPQHFGDGTRLSIL.